The TCR beta chain described here comes from a study of shared clonotypes between healthy human individuals. Across the whole study: A few men and a couple of women, aged 18 to 49, were donors.

Of note for this clone: Other DNA sequences of this sample code for an identical CDR3.

Assay: immunoSEQ multiplex PCR; the TCRdb copy retains only in-frame clones and omits some. The table records roughly 1,000,000 clones, about 80% of them present only once. V was clipped by 7 bases and J by 1 base, with 6 bases between them. Per germline, CDR1 DFQATT and CDR2 SNEGSKA (reference sequence). This CDR3 spans 11 amino acids. What was sequenced was memory CD4+ T cells from PBMCs. The subset was: CD45RA-negative fraction. J is TRBJ2-3 and V is TRBV20-1, with D perhaps matching TRBD2 (6 bases). The sequence came from a man aged 18 to 30 in good health. Some clones in this sample may be carry-over from other donors' samples. The CDR3 nucleotides are TGCAGTGTAGCGGGCACAGATACGCAGTATTTT. Its protein product is CSVAGTDTQYF.